The subject of this entry is one T cell receptor beta chain. What it binds is not known. The data were taken from a study of persistence of HIV-infected CD4 T cells. The wider study: Up to roughly 180 mL blood was drawn at multiple time points; a couple of donors had single-time leukapheresis.

The immunoSEQ assay was version 4, run in survey mode. Libraries were prepared by immunoSEQ multiplex PCR; TCRdb keeps only in-frame clonotypes and omits some of them. The sample lists approximately 45,000 clones, about 88% occurring once. Cells were stimulated nonspecifically with anti-CD3/anti-CD28 magnetic beads. Sorting of responding CD4+ T cells relied on upregulated CD40 ligand together with CD69. Adults with HIV-1 started suppressive ART while chronically infected. PBMCs were depleted of CD8+ T cells before stimulation. This CDR3 is 17 amino acids long. CDR1 is LNHDA and CDR2 is SQIVND in the germline V gene (reference sequence). With 7 bases clipped from V and 2 bases from J, the junction kept 12 bases outside the gene matches.

This TCR came from an adult woman with HIV who was CMV-seropositive. V is TRBV19 and J is TRBJ1-3; 9 bases map to TRBD1. The sequencing here drew on CD4+ T cells sorted from PBMCs after approximately 20-hour stimulation, taken from a patient who received antiretroviral therapy. CDR3 in amino acids: CASKTGGESFPGNTIYF. For the CDR3, the DNA is TGTGCCAGTAAAACAGGGGGCGAGTCTTTCCCTGGAAACACCATATATTTT. The full variable domain, rest sourced from reference TRBV19 and TRBJ1-3, is DGGITQSPKYLFRKEGQNVTLSCEQNLNHDAMYWYRQDPGQGLRLIYYSQIVNDFQKGDIAEGYSVSREKKESFPLTVTSAQKNPTAFYLCASKTGGESFPGNTIYFGEGSWLTVV.